This T cell receptor (beta chain) was documented in a study of shared clonotypes between healthy human individuals. Regarding this clone: What it recognizes is unknown.

The method was immunoSEQ multiplex PCR; TCRdb's version includes in-frame clones alone and lacks a portion of them. The sample contains hundreds of thousands of clones, around 78% of which appear only once. Points from the study as a whole: With few donors, the genetic and exposure-history diversity represented was limited. Researchers sampled blood only, noting tissue repertoires likely differ. Clonotype sharing across donors was expected to vary with sequencing depth.

Genomic DNA from unsorted samples was obtained from around 88 million PBMCs (per sample). The sequencing input was PBMCs. The clonotype comes from a woman in her 40s in good health. Some clones in this sample may be carry-over from other donors' samples.

CDR3 sequence: CASSQDGNYNEQFF. The DNA for the CDR3 is TGTGCCAGCAGCCAAGACGGAAACTACAATGAGCAGTTCTTC. The chain links TRBV4-2 to TRBJ2-1; D is unresolved. V lost 0 bases to trimming and J lost 3 bases, with 6 bases between them. CDR1 is LGHNA and CDR2 is YNFKEQ in the germline V gene. The CDR3 has 14 residues.